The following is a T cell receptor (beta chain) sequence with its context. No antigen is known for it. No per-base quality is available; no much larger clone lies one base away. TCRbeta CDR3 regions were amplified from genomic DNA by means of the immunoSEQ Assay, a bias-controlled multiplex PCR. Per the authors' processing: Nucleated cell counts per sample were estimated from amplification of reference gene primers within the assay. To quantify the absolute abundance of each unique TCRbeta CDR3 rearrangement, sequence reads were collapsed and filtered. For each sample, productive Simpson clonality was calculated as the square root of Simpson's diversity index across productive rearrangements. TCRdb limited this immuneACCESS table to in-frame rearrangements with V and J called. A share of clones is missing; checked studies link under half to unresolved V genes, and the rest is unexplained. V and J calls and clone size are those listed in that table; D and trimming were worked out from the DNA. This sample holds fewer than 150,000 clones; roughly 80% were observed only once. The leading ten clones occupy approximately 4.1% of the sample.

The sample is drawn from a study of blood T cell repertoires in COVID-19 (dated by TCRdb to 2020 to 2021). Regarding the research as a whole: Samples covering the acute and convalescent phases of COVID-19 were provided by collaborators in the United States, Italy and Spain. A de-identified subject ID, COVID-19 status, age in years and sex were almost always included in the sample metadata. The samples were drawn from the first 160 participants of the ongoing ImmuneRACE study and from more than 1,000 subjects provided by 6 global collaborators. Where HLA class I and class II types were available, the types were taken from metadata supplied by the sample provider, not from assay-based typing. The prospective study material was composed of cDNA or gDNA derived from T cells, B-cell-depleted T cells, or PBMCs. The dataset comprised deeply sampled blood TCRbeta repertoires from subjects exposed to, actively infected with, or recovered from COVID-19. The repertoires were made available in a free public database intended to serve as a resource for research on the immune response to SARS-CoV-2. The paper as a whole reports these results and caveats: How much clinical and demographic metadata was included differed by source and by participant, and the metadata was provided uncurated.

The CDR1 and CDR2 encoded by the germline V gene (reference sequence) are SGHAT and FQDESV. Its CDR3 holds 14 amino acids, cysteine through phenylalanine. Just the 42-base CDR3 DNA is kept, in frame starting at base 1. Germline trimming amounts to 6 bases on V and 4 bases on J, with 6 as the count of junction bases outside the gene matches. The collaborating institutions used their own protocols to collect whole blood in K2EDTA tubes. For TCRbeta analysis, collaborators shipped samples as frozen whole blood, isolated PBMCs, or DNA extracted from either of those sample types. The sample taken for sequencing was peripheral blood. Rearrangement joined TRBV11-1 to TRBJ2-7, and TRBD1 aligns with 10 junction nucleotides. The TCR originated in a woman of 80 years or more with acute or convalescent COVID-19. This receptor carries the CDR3 CASRAGTGEYEQYF. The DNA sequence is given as TGTGCCAGCAGGGCCGGGACAGGGGAGTACGAGCAGTACTTC.